A single sample gave rise to the 32 T cell receptor beta chains below, sequenced in a study of blood T cell repertoires in COVID-19. Using immunoSEQ multiplex PCR, the repertoire was profiled, and TCRdb retains in-frame clones only, with some absent. The profile covers roughly 250,000 clones, with roughly 90% appearing a single time and just over 7% taken by the ten largest. The sample consisted of peripheral blood. The origin of the receptors is a man aged 55 to 70 who had recovered from COVID-19.

The chain joins TRBV6-1 to TRBJ2-7; TRBD1 matches at 7 bases. CDR1 MNHNS and CDR2 SASEGT come from the germline V gene. This CDR3 has 13 residues. In DNA, the CDR3 is TGTGCCAGCAGTGAAGCGTTTTCAGAGGGGGCAGTCGTC. Amino acid sequence: CASSEAFSEGAVV.

This clone appeared a few times. This chain links TRBV6-5 with TRBJ2-7; 10 nucleotides align to TRBD1. The CDR3 loop spans 13 amino acids. Germline V gene data show CDR1 as MNHEY and CDR2 as SVGAGI. Germline trimming cut 11 bases from V and 7 bases from J; bases unmatched to any gene: 11. The CDR3 DNA reads as TGTGCCGTGACCAGACAGGGGGCTGGGGAGCAGTACGTC. Its protein is CAVTRQGAGEQYV.

The J gene is TRBJ1-6, the V gene TRBV30; D may be TRBD1 (5 bases). Germline CDR1 is GTSNPN and CDR2 is SVGIG (reference sequence). The CDR3 spans 15 residues. Trimming took off 4 bases at V and 0 bases at J, with 10 bases between the two ends. DNA for the CDR3: TGTGCCTGGACGGGACTGGGCTCCTATAATTCACCCCTCCACTTT. Translation gives CAWTGLGSYNSPLHF.

The chain carries TRBV3-1 (or the pseudogene TRBV3-2) and TRBJ2-3, with D perhaps TRBD2 (6 bases). CDR1 LGHDT and CDR2 YNNKEL come from the germline V gene (reference sequence). The CDR3 consists of 14 residues. Trimming stripped 3 bases from V and 9 bases from J, with 16 bases between. The CDR3 region is CASSQGGLTDTQYF. The DNA for the CDR3 is TGTGCCAGCAGCCAGGGGGGACTTACCGACACGCAGTATTTT.

The chain links TRBV5-4 to TRBJ2-1; D remains unclear. Germline assignment: CDR1 SGHNT and CDR2 YYREEE (reference sequence). This CDR3 comprises 16 residues. V was clipped by 0 bases and J by 0 bases, with 10 bases between them. The CDR3 here is CASSLEVTVSYNEQFF. DNA of the CDR3: TGTGCCAGCAGCTTGGAAGTTACGGTCTCCTACAATGAGCAGTTCTTC.

The rearrangement links TRBV11-2 to TRBJ2-3, with 7 bases identical to TRBD1. V shed 5 bases, J shed 2 bases, and the junction held 13 bases outside the gene matches. CDR1 SGHAT and CDR2 FQNNGV come from the germline V gene. There are 17 residues in the CDR3. The CDR3 nucleotides are TGTGCCAGCAGCGCCCGAATAACCGGGACAGCCACAGATACGCAGTATTTT. This translates into CASSARITGTATDTQYF.

The chain is built from TRBV11-2 and TRBJ2-1; 7 bases match TRBD2. Germline CDR1 is SGHAT and CDR2 is FQNNGV. The CDR3 extends over 17 amino acids. The V segment lost 4 bases and the J segment 0 bases; nucleotides outside the gene matches: 9. CDR3 region: CASSYRGRALSYNEQFF. CDR3 in DNA: TGTGCCAGCAGCTACCGGGGGAGGGCCCTCTCCTACAATGAGCAGTTCTTC.

The count of this clone is one. The V and J genes are TRBV5-1 and TRBJ2-1; no reliable D call. V was cut by 5 bases and J by 8 bases, with 8 bases left in between. Germline CDR1 SGHRS, CDR2 YFSETQ. The CDR3 consists of 11 residues. DNA for the CDR3: TGCGCCAGCAGAGACCAGGATGAGCAGTTCTTC. Translating it yields CASRDQDEQFF.

The chain is built from TRBV19 and TRBJ1-2, with 8 bases matching TRBD1. Germline V gene data show CDR1 as LNHDA and CDR2 as SQIVND (reference sequence). The CDR3 has 13 residues. With 10 bases clipped from V and 1 base from J, the junction kept 5 bases outside the gene matches. CDR3 nucleotide sequence: TGTGCCACCAAGGACAGGGATAACTATGGCTACACCTTC. Its translation is CATKDRDNYGYTF.

The chain combines TRBV7-9 with TRBJ1-1, with D hard to call. CDR3 size: 13 residues. Per the germline V gene, CDR1 is SEHNR and CDR2 is FQNEAQ (reference sequence). The germline V and J ends were trimmed by 6 bases and 0 bases, with 8 bases remaining between them. CDR3 DNA sequence: TGTGCCAGCAGAGAGATAATGAACACTGAAGCTTTCTTT. Translation: CASREIMNTEAFF.

The chain carries TRBV29-1 and TRBJ2-5; tentative D call: TRBD2 (7 bases). The CDR3 extends over 14 amino acids. Germline-derived CDR1 and CDR2 are SQVTM and ANQGSEA. Trimming removed 6 bases from V and 5 bases from J, with 19 bases in between. CDR3 sequence: CSVALGGRRETQYF. The DNA for the CDR3 is TGCAGCGTAGCTCTCGGGGGGCGCAGGGAGACCCAGTACTTC.

This clone is a singleton in its sample. The genes are TRBV9 and TRBJ2-3; D is perhaps TRBD2 (6 bases). The CDR3 is 15 residues long. Germline V CDR1 and CDR2: SGDLS, YYNGEE. Trimming took 0 bases from V and 2 from J, leaving 10 bases between them. CDR3 nucleotide sequence: TGTGCCAGCAGCGTAGGAGGGAGGCACACAGATACGCAGTATTTT. Translation: CASSVGGRHTDTQYF.

The V and J genes are TRBV27 and TRBJ1-2, with 12 bases fitting TRBD1. The CDR3 extends over 18 amino acids. The V gene end was trimmed by 1 base and the J gene end by 8 bases; junction bases not matched to a gene: 14. Germline CDR1 is MNHEY and CDR2 is SMNVEV (reference sequence). CDR3 in amino acids: CASSLYGTGGGVVGGYTF. Here the CDR3 DNA reads TGTGCCAGCAGTTTATACGGGACAGGGGGCGGTGTAGTAGGCGGCTACACCTTC.

V usage is TRBV5-1 and J usage is TRBJ2-5; 9 bases agree with TRBD2. Germline CDR1 is SGHRS and CDR2 is YFSETQ. The CDR3 totals 15 residues. With V trimmed by 2 bases and J by 3 bases, 5 bases remained unmatched. The CDR3 coding sequence is TGCGCCAGCAGCTTCAGCGGGGGGAGTAAAGAGACCCAGTACTTC. Amino acid sequence: CASSFSGGSKETQYF.

This clone was counted a single time. V usage is TRBV6-1 and J usage is TRBJ1-1, with 7 bases fitting TRBD1. The J segment lost 4 bases and the V segment lost 6 bases, leaving 8 bases of the junction unmatched. Germline V gene sequence: CDR1 MNHNS, CDR2 SASEGT. CDR3 length: 14 residues. The CDR3 region is CASSQQGWGTEAFF. DNA for the CDR3: TGTGCCAGCAGCCAACAGGGGTGGGGCACTGAAGCTTTCTTT.

This rearrangement joins TRBV5-1 to TRBJ2-3; unclear D gene. CDR1 and CDR2 from the germline V gene are SGHRS and YFSETQ. The CDR3 contains 12 residues. Trimming cost V 1 base and J 5 bases, with 5 bases left between them. CDR3: CASSLTRDTQYF. CDR3 bases: TGCGCCAGCAGCTTGACCAGAGATACGCAGTATTTT. Using reference TRBV5-1 and TRBJ2-3 for the parts outside the CDR3, the full variable domain is KAGVTQTPRYLIKTRGQQVTLSCSPISGHRSVSWYQQTPGQGLQFLFEYFSETQRNKGNFPGRFSGRQFSNSRSEMNVSTLELGDSALYLCASSLTRDTQYFGPGTRLTVL.

J is TRBJ2-2 and V is TRBV4-1, with 11 bases aligning to TRBD1. In germline, CDR1 is MGHRA, CDR2 YSYEKL. V trimming: 4 bases; J trimming: 5 bases; junction bases outside the gene matches: 9. The CDR3 runs 17 residues. The CDR3 region is CASSLIFGTGGTGELFF. DNA of the CDR3: TGCGCCAGCAGCCTTATATTCGGGACAGGGGGAACCGGGGAGCTGTTTTTT.

The chain combines TRBV6-5 with TRBJ2-1; TRBD2 might be the D (6 bases). V was clipped by 7 bases and J by 9 bases, with 19 bases between them. CDR3 length equals 14 residues. In germline, CDR1 is MNHEY, CDR2 SVGAGI. For the CDR3, the DNA is TGTGCCAGCAAAACCGGGAGCCCGAGGGGTGAGCAGTTCTTC. This translates into CASKTGSPRGEQFF.

The V gene is TRBV9, the J gene TRBJ2-6, with D maybe TRBD1 (6 bases). This CDR3 spans 18 amino acids. Germline V gene data show CDR1 as SGDLS and CDR2 as YYNGEE. Trimming took off 4 bases at V and 1 base at J, with 18 bases between the two ends. CDR3 loop: CASSTRDTVQSGANVLTF. In DNA form, the CDR3 reads TGTGCCAGCAGCACCCGGGACACGGTCCAGTCTGGGGCCAACGTCCTGACTTTC.

This chain uses TRBV7-9 with TRBJ1-2, with D possibly TRBD1 on 5 matching bases. The CDR3 totals 15 residues. The germline gives CDR1 SEHNR, CDR2 FQNEAQ (reference sequence). Trimming pared 3 bases from V and 8 bases from J, leaving 19 bases between. CDR3 in amino acids: CASSFEGLQVYGYTF. In DNA, the CDR3 is TGTGCCAGCAGCTTTGAGGGACTGCAAGTGTACGGCTACACCTTC.

This chain uses TRBV6-5 with TRBJ1-3; possibly TRBD1 for D (5 bases). Germline V gives CDR1 MNHEY, CDR2 SVGAGI. Trimming shortened V by 8 bases and J by 3 bases, and 14 bases separated the two germline ends. The CDR3 loop spans 14 amino acids. The CDR3 nucleotides are TGTGCCAGCCGATCAGGGATAGGTGGAAACACCATATATTTT. It is translated as CASRSGIGGNTIYF.

V usage is TRBV25-1 and J usage is TRBJ2-2; TRBD1 matches at 7 bases. This CDR3 has 18 residues. Germline CDR1 and CDR2: MGHDK and SYGVNS. Trimming at V came to 1 base and at J to 2 bases, leaving 10 bases not matched to a gene. CDR3 sequence reads: CASSEWAMDRPNTGELFF. CDR3 bases: TGTGCCAGCAGTGAATGGGCAATGGACAGGCCAAACACCGGGGAGCTGTTTTTT.

The chain uses TRBV3-1 (or the pseudogene TRBV3-2) and TRBJ1-1, with 8 bases identical to TRBD1. With V trimmed by 4 bases and J by 4 bases, 11 bases remained unmatched. This CDR3 region has 16 residues. The germline gives CDR1 LGHDT, CDR2 YNNKEL (reference sequence). CDR3 protein: CASSPTSGGWGTEAFF. CDR3 nucleotide sequence: TGTGCCAGCAGCCCCACATCAGGGGGCTGGGGCACTGAAGCTTTCTTT.

The chain has TRBV7-2 and TRBJ1-5, with a possible D match to TRBD1 (5 bases). Trimming pared 2 bases from V and 0 bases from J, leaving 8 bases between. Germline lookup yields CDR1 SGHTA and CDR2 FQGNSA. The CDR3 covers 15 residues. This CDR3 is CASSLQGYSNQPQHF. As DNA, the CDR3 is TGTGCCAGCAGCTTACAGGGTTATAGCAATCAGCCCCAGCATTTT. The complete variable domain, with remaining parts taken from reference TRBV7-2 and TRBJ1-5, reads GAGVSQSPSNKVTEKGKDVELRCDPISGHTALYWYRQSLGQGLEFLIYFQGNSAPDKSGLPSDRFSAERTGGSVSTLTIQRTQQEDSAVYLCASSLQGYSNQPQHFGDGTRLSIL.

About this clone: Because it lacks the conserved phenylalanine or tryptophan at the end, this CDR3 is likely a read error. The DNA is left out, because the CDR3 cannot be placed on it with certainty; the CDR3 is given as TCRdb lists it. V usage is TRBV24-1 and J usage is TRBJ2-7; the D call in the table, TRBD2, was not verified against the DNA. Germline assignment: CDR1 KGHDR and CDR2 SFDVKD. The CDR3 has 9 amino acids, counting both end residues. CDR3 loop: CATSSRGAL.

The chain carries TRBV7-9 and TRBJ1-1; no clear D gene. With 0 bases removed from V and 9 bases from J, the gap between germline ends came to 8 bases. The germline V gene encodes CDR1 SEHNR and CDR2 FQNEAQ (reference sequence). CDR3 length: 12 residues. This chain's CDR3 is CASSLAPDQAFF. The CDR3 DNA follows: TGTGCCAGCAGCTTAGCTCCAGATCAAGCTTTCTTT.

The chain has TRBV5-1 and TRBJ2-1; TRBD1 matches at 7 bases. The germline V gene has CDR1 SGHRS and CDR2 YFSETQ. The CDR3 length is 13 residues. V lost 5 bases, J lost 6 bases, and 5 bases stayed unmatched. The CDR3 nucleotides are TGCGCCAGCAGACACGCAGGGGGCAATGAGCAGTTCTTC. Protein: CASRHAGGNEQFF.

V and J are TRBV10-3 and TRBJ2-7, with TRBD1 identical over 7 bases. V trimming: 5 bases; J trimming: 2 bases; junction bases outside the gene matches: 3. The CDR3 is 13 residues long. CDR1 is ENHRY and CDR2 is SYGVKD in the germline V gene. DNA for the CDR3: TGTGCCATCAGTAATGACAGGGCCTACGAGCAGTACTTC. It encodes CAISNDRAYEQYF.

In its sample, this clone was seen a few times. J is TRBJ1-2 and V is TRBV3-1 (or the pseudogene TRBV3-2); 9 bases agree with TRBD1. The trim removed 0 bases at V and 4 bases at J, leaving 9 bases unmatched. CDR3 size: 17 residues. CDR1 and CDR2 (germline): LGHDT, YNNKEL (reference sequence). The CDR3 bases are TGTGCCAGCAGCCAAGAAACAGGGGGCGCATCTCGCTATGGCTACACCTTC. The encoded protein is CASSQETGGASRYGYTF.

The chain has TRBV4-2 and TRBJ1-5; D is perhaps TRBD1 (6 bases). V lost 4 bases and J 6 bases, leaving 13 bases between the germline ends. CDR3 size: 14 residues. Germline V gene data show CDR1 as LGHNA and CDR2 as YNFKEQ. The CDR3: CASSRETGIQPQHF. In DNA form, the CDR3 reads TGTGCCAGCAGCCGAGAAACAGGGATTCAGCCCCAGCATTTT.

This chain uses TRBV2 with TRBJ2-3; D not certain. CDR3 length equals 14 residues. Trimming left V 2 bases short and J 1 base short, with 7 bases between. Germline loops: CDR1 SNHLY, CDR2 FYNNEI. The CDR3 is CASSESTRTDTQYF. CDR3 nucleotide sequence: TGTGCCAGCAGTGAAAGCACGCGCACAGATACGCAGTATTTT.

The gene calls are TRBV18 and TRBJ2-1; the match to TRBD2 covers 10 bases. Germline loops: CDR1 KGHSH, CDR2 LQKENI. The CDR3 totals 15 residues. Trimming at V came to 3 bases and at J to 8 bases, leaving 7 bases not matched to a gene. The CDR3 nucleotides are TGTGCCAGCTCACCGTCCGGGACTAGCGACGATGAGCAGTTCTTC. It encodes CASSPSGTSDDEQFF.